The 13 T cell receptor beta chains in this list originate from one sample, sequenced in a study of blood T cell repertoires in COVID-19. Repertoires were generated with immunoSEQ multiplex PCR, while TCRdb's copy carries only in-frame clones and drops some. This sample yields nearly 350,000 clones, of which 80% to 90% are seen a single time; 2.5% to 3% belongs to the top ten. The sequenced material came from peripheral blood. The receptors stem from a man aged 30 to 39 with active or convalescent COVID-19.

The chain employs TRBV18 and TRBJ2-5; D is perhaps TRBD2 (5 bases). From germline, CDR1 is KGHSH and CDR2 LQKENI. V lost 6 bases and J lost 5, with 19 bases in between. This CDR3 has 15 amino acids. The CDR3 bases are TGTGCCAGCTCGTTCGTAAGCCTAGCAGGCGAGACCCAGTACTTC. Its protein product is CASSFVSLAGETQYF.

This sequence joins TRBV6-5 and TRBJ2-1; 8 positions match TRBD1. The CDR3 is 15 amino acids. Germline V gene data show CDR1 as MNHEY and CDR2 as SVGAGI. V was pared by 0 bases and J by 8 bases, with 6 bases of the junction left unmatched. In nucleotides, the CDR3 is TGTGCCAGCAGTTACTCTCTGACAGGGGTCGATGAGCAGTTCTTC. Encoded protein: CASSYSLTGVDEQFF.

CDR3: CASSSGQGYGYTF. CDR3 nucleotides: TGTGCCAGCAGCTCGGGACAGGGCTATGGCTACACCTTC. The gene calls are TRBV9 and TRBJ1-2; TRBD1 aligns across 9 bases. V lost 4 bases to trimming and J lost 4 bases; unmatched junction nucleotides: 2. Germline V gene data show CDR1 as SGDLS and CDR2 as YYNGEE. The CDR3 consists of 13 residues.

This chain joins TRBV7-2 and TRBJ2-3, with 8 bases that match TRBD2. V gave up 5 bases and J gave up 5 bases; unmatched junction bases: 9. CDR3 size: 15 residues. CDR1 and CDR2 (germline): SGHTA, FQGNSA. The CDR3 spells CASSPRGVGRDTQYF. DNA for the CDR3: TGTGCCAGCAGCCCGCGGGGGGTCGGGCGAGATACGCAGTATTTT.

The chain links TRBV3-1 (or the pseudogene TRBV3-2) to TRBJ1-2; maybe TRBD1 (5 bases). Germline CDR1 reads LGHDT; CDR2 reads YNNKEL (reference sequence). This CDR3 spans 15 amino acids. V shed 4 bases and J shed 6 bases, with 18 bases lying between them. Here the CDR3 DNA reads TGTGCCAGCAGCCTGGAGTGGGGGGGAGGGCATGGCTACACCTTC. This gives the protein CASSLEWGGGHGYTF.

V gene TRBV5-1 combines with J gene TRBJ2-7; a weak D match, TRBD2 (6 bases). Trimming shortened V by 1 base and J by 7 bases, and 9 bases separated the two germline ends. Germline V gene data show CDR1 as SGHRS and CDR2 as YFSETQ. The CDR3 covers 12 residues. CDR3 region: CASSLPRGEQYF. The CDR3 DNA reads TGCGCCAGCAGCTTGCCGCGGGGAGAGCAGTACTTC. Full variable domain (missing parts from reference TRBV5-1 and TRBJ2-7): KAGVTQTPRYLIKTRGQQVTLSCSPISGHRSVSWYQQTPGQGLQFLFEYFSETQRNKGNFPGRFSGRQFSNSRSEMNVSTLELGDSALYLCASSLPRGEQYFGPGTRLTVT.

This clone was counted once. The chain recombines TRBV7-9 with TRBJ2-7; 9 nucleotides align to TRBD1. The CDR3 extends over 15 amino acids. V was clipped by 5 bases and J by 4 bases; unmatched bases: 9. Germline loops: CDR1 SEHNR, CDR2 FQNEAQ (reference sequence). The CDR3 here is CASSPRTGEIYEQYF. CDR3 coding DNA: TGTGCCAGCAGCCCTCGGACAGGGGAGATATACGAGCAGTACTTC.

This clone was counted between two and nine times. V gene TRBV5-1 combines with J gene TRBJ2-5; no firm D call. This CDR3 spans 11 amino acids. Per germline, CDR1 SGHRS and CDR2 YFSETQ. V was clipped by 0 bases and J by 5 bases, with 2 bases between them. The CDR3 protein is CASSLAETQYF. The CDR3 DNA reads as TGCGCCAGCAGCTTGGCGGAGACCCAGTACTTC.

This chain links TRBV28 with TRBJ2-1, with D perhaps matching TRBD2 (5 bases). V lost 7 bases, J lost 4 bases, and 8 bases lay in between. The germline gives CDR1 MDHEN, CDR2 SYDVKM. This CDR3 comprises 12 residues. The chain's CDR3 is CASKGAYNEQFF. Written as DNA, the CDR3 is TGTGCCAGCAAGGGAGCTTACAATGAGCAGTTCTTC.

In this sample, this clone turned up a few times. The V and J genes are TRBV7-8 and TRBJ1-2; D is uncertain. This CDR3 has 12 residues. Germline V gene lookup returns CDR1 SGHVS and CDR2 FQNEAQ. V was cut by 2 bases and J by 7 bases, with 8 bases left in between. The DNA of the CDR3 is TGTGCCAGCAGCTTATTGGGAGGTGGCTACACCTTC. Translating gives CASSLLGGGYTF.

This chain uses TRBV15 with TRBJ2-6; 7 bases fit TRBD1. The length of the CDR3 is 19 residues. Germline CDR1 and CDR2: LNHNV and YYDKDF (reference sequence). The J segment lost 0 bases and the V segment lost 5 bases, leaving 13 bases of the junction unmatched. The CDR3 DNA reads as TGTGCCACCAGCGTAAATAAAGGGACAGTGAGCTCTGGGGCCAACGTCCTGACTTTC. Its protein is CATSVNKGTVSSGANVLTF.

The V call is TRBV2, the J call TRBJ2-2, with TRBD1 identical over 8 bases. Trimming took 7 bases from V and 3 from J; bases not matched to a gene: 4. Germline V lookup: CDR1 SNHLY, CDR2 FYNNEI. The CDR3 runs to 14 residues. The CDR3 region has the DNA TGTGCCAGCACCTTGACAGGGGACACCGGGGAGCTGTTTTTT. Protein product: CASTLTGDTGELFF.

The chain combines TRBV2 with TRBJ1-6; possible D gene TRBD1, 6 bases. V was shortened by 7 bases and J by 16 bases, with 14 bases between the two germline ends. The CDR3 runs to 11 residues. CDR1 is SNHLY, CDR2 FYNNEI, per germline. CDR3 nucleotides: TGTGCCAGCACCCCTACAGGGTCTCTCCACTTT. Its translation: CASTPTGSLHF. Looking up the rest from reference TRBV2 and TRBJ1-6 gives the full variable domain: EPEVTQTPSHQVTQMGQEVILRCVPISNHLYFYWYRQILGQKVEFLVSFYNNEISEKSEIFDDQFSVERPDGSNFTLKIRSTKLEDSAMYFCASTPTGSLHFGNGTRLTVT.